The present T cell receptor beta chain was sequenced within a study of T cells in Graves' hyperthyroidism and ophthalmopathy. General study findings and limits: The majority of expanded thyroid clonotypes above 0.001 also appeared in blood.

Newly diagnosed hyperthyroidism patients aged 18 to 65 years had disease lasting under 2 months. Concerning this clonotype itself: No antigen is known for it.

Amplified TCR beta CDR3 regions derived from RNA transcripts. The TCR CDR3 was amplified in a first-round RT-PCR using the HTBI primer set. TCRdb reprocessed the multiplex PCR reads with MiXCR, giving one entry per CDR3 protein. The profile shows 200,000 to 250,000 distinct CDR3 sequences, around 17% of them singletons. V was pared by 3 bases and J by 6 bases, with 7 bases of the junction left unmatched. The germline CDR1 and CDR2 sequences are KGHDR and SFDVKD. This CDR3 contains 15 residues. The source material was blood. The receptor was isolated from a man between 35 and 55 years old with Graves' hyperthyroidism. The rearrangement joins TRBV24-1 to TRBJ1-2, with TRBD1 matching over 9 bases. The CDR3 protein is CATSDPGTGINGYTF. Here the CDR3 DNA reads TGTGCCACCAGTGATCCCGGGACAGGGATCAATGGCTACACCTTC.